This record looks at one T cell receptor (beta chain) sequence and its context. Its target is unknown. The CDR3 has 15 amino acids. J lost 6 bases, V lost 4 bases, and 12 bases had no gene match. The germline V gene has CDR1 SGHRS and CDR2 YFSETQ. PCR was performed using 60 Vbeta and 13 Jbeta primers. Method: immunoSEQ multiplex PCR; TCRdb's copy keeps in-frame clones and lacks some. The sample holds about 130,000 clones. The entry originates in a study of cytomegalovirus exposure and HLA in healthy donors. Findings and limits, study-wide: TCR beta sequences reportedly predicted most subjects' HLA-A and HLA-B alleles accurately. In an earlier analysis, most TCR beta V segments were productive about 87% or about 30% of the time. HLA alleles were associated with 16,951 TCR beta sequences in a later analysis at 0.05 false discovery rate.

Sequencing input: PBMCs. The TCR sequence derives from a man in his forties in good health and CMV-seronegative. This chain connects TRBV5-1 to TRBJ1-2; TRBD1 aligns across 7 bases. CDR3: CASSADRALSDGYTF. The CDR3 region has the DNA TGCGCCAGCAGCGCCGACAGGGCCCTATCCGATGGCTACACCTTC.